This record covers a single TCR beta chain. Its recognized antigen is unknown. Nothing much larger sits one base from this clone, and base qualities are not available. From the germline V gene, CDR1 is SGHDT and CDR2 is YYEEEE. At the junction V is shortened by 10 bases and J by 3 bases, with 15 bases in between. From cysteine to phenylalanine, the CDR3 is 13 amino acids long. This entry keeps only the CDR3 DNA: 39 bases, framed from base 1. This specimen comes from a study of T-cell memory formation after mild COVID-19 (dated by TCRdb to the early 2020s). With respect to the entire study: TCR sequence clusters from the two donors were largely donor specific. In a couple of donors, T-cell clones that expanded and contracted after mild COVID-19 were followed by sequencing TCRalpha and TCRbeta repertoires longitudinally. The cohort comprised two young, previously healthy adult volunteers, one female and one male.

Ficoll-Paque density gradient centrifugation was the method used to isolate PBMCs. Sequencing took place on an Illumina NovaSeq 6000. TCRalpha and TCRbeta cDNA libraries were constructed by 5'RACE with constant-segment primers, with sample barcodes and unique molecular identifiers being introduced. Trizol reagent was used to extract RNA from every sample. The libraries were amplified in two PCR steps, and the second step added a second sample barcode and Illumina TruSeq adapters. Sequencing of the libraries was done on an Illumina NovaSeq, producing 2 x 150 bp paired-end reads. The study's own analysis went as follows. The reads were demultiplexed and collapsed into UMI-guided consensus sequences using migec v1.2.7. Using mixcr v2.1.11, UMI consensuses were aligned to TRA and TRB V and J templates and then assembled into clonotypes. A clonotype was counted as expanded or contracted only when both edgeR and NoisET called the clonotype significant, with the noise models trained on biological replicates. For edgeR calls, a false discovery rate-adjusted p below 0.01 and a log2 fold-change threshold of 1 were applied. PCA with hierarchical clustering of max-normalized trajectories of the 1000 most abundant clonotypes was used as exploratory dynamics analysis. The CD4 or CD8 phenotype of responding clones was assigned using the separately sequenced CD4+ and CD8+ repertoires. The raw public reads went through TCRdb reprocessing: fastp at Q25, MiXCR clone calling, in-frame beta chains kept. Each CDR3 protein gets just one entry, which takes the most common genes and DNA from the rows behind it. For this entry, the V and J calls and clone size follow TCRdb and not the study's own pipeline. The sample table shows 540,000 or so distinct CDR3 sequences, and around 21% are seen once. The ten largest clones add up to approximately 12% of the sample.

Paper-wide results and their limitations: From day 15 to 85, contracting clones showed balanced CD4/CD8 phenotypes, whereas a second wave of clones that expanded from day 15 to 37 leaned towards CD4+. Only a couple of mild cases were covered by the study, and larger cohorts that include severe cases with pre-infection samples were considered necessary. Contracting CD4+ clones were found mainly in CM and EM memory subsets, while CD8+ clones were enriched in EMRA. The second-wave clones that peaked on day 37 were not confirmed to be SARS-CoV-2 specific. Some responding clones were found in pre-infection memory, which suggests that pre-existing cross-reactive memory T cells took part in the SARS-CoV-2 response.

Sequenced sample: PBMCs or a T cell subset sorted from them (not recorded which). Recombination connected TRBV5-6 to TRBJ2-3; the D gene identity is not certain. The receptor was derived from an adult woman who had mild COVID-19 (a few samples of this study predate the infection). The sample titles of this study are shuffled in the database, so cell type and time point are left out; the donor was told from shared clones. The nucleotide sequence is given as TGTGCCGGAGCAATCGGCGCGACAGATACGCAGTATTTT. This encodes CAGAIGATDTQYF.